Listed below are T cell receptor beta chains from one sample, sequenced in a study of blood T cells in healthy people across ages. MiXCR was run by TCRdb on the 5' RACE reads, yielding one entry per CDR3 protein. Of hundreds of thousands of distinct CDR3 sequences listed, around 26% were seen once; the top ten hold about 18%. The sequencing sample was made of blood. All receptors come from a woman older than 75 in good health. Each CDR3 is given with its conserved first and last residue. Fields, in order: J gene, clone size, V gene, D gene, CDR3 protein, CDR3 DNA. D genes are given only for firm matches. Clone sizes are given selectively: once, few, many, or a class where the clone is expanded.

TRBJ2-3,many,TRBV7-9,TRBD2,CASSPENSGDTQYF,TGTGCCAGCAGCCCTGAGAATAGCGGGGATACGCAGTATTTT
TRBJ2-1,many,TRBV11-3,-,CASSPRGGTIDEQFF,TGTGCCAGCAGCCCGAGGGGGGGTACAATAGATGAGCAGTTCTTC
TRBJ1-5,-,TRBV19,-,CASSIAGEPYSNQPQHF,TGTGCCAGTAGTATAGCAGGGGAGCCATATAGCAATCAGCCCCAGCATTTT
TRBJ1-4,-,TRBV11-2,-,CASSLACRELFF,TGTGCCAGCAGCTTAGCATGCCGGGAACTGTTTTTT
TRBJ1-1,few,TRBV7-2,-,CASSWRETEAFF,TGTGCCAGCAGCTGGAGAGAAACTGAAGCTTTCTTT
TRBJ2-1,-,TRBV24-1,TRBD2,CVTSALPSGGAYNEQFF,TGTGTCACCAGTGCCTTGCCTAGCGGGGGGGCCTACAATGAGCAGTTCTTC
TRBJ1-4,-,TRBV6-5,TRBD1,CASSYSGKGAWEKLFF,TGTGCCAGCAGTTACTCGGGGAAGGGGGCCTGGGAAAAACTGTTTTTT
TRBJ2-7,-,TRBV5-1,-,CASSPLGQAFPYEQYF,TGCGCCAGCAGCCCGTTGGGGCAGGCATTCCCCTACGAGCAGTACTTC
TRBJ2-1,-,TRBV6-5,-,CASSPGTDFYEQFF,TGTGCCAGCAGTCCCGGGACGGACTTCTACGAGCAGTTCTTC
TRBJ1-2,-,TRBV7-2,-,CASSLAPSKGYTF,TGTGCCAGCAGTTTAGCCCCGTCCAAGGGCTACACCTTC
TRBJ2-5,many,TRBV10-2,-,CASSEHNRVSQETQYF,TGCGCCAGCAGTGAGCATAACAGGGTATCCCAAGAGACCCAGTACTTC
TRBJ2-5,-,TRBV7-9,TRBD2,CASSLGGGPQTQYF,TGTGCCAGCAGCTTAGGCGGGGGTCCCCAGACCCAGTACTTC
TRBJ2-1,-,TRBV19,-,CASSVQSGSYNEQFF,TGTGCCAGTAGTGTACAATCAGGTTCCTACAATGAGCAGTTCTTC
TRBJ1-2,many,TRBV7-2,-,CASSPSTGNGYTF,TGTGCCAGCAGCCCTTCTACGGGAAATGGCTACACCTTC
TRBJ2-2,many,TRBV7-2,-,CASSPVATNTGELFF,TGTGCCAGCAGCCCCGTGGCGACGAACACCGGGGAGCTGTTTTTT
TRBJ2-3,-,TRBV12-3/TRBV12-4,-,CASSFEDSSTDTQYF,TGTGCCAGCAGTTTCGAGGACAGTAGCACAGATACGCAGTATTTT
TRBJ1-3,-,TRBV12-3/TRBV12-4,-,CASSPPRYPGNTIYF,TGTGCCAGCAGCCCGCCGAGGTACCCTGGAAACACCATATATTTT
TRBJ2-1,many,TRBV24-1,TRBD1,CATSPGTGPFDEQFF,TGTGCCACCAGCCCCGGGACAGGGCCCTTCGATGAGCAGTTCTTC
TRBJ2-4,many,TRBV7-2,-,CASSRQGERKNIQYF,TGTGCCAGCAGCCGGCAGGGCGAGCGGAAAAACATTCAGTACTTC
TRBJ2-7,-,TRBV28,-,CASSLRLWGGGSYEQYF,TGTGCCAGCAGTTTAAGACTATGGGGGGGCGGTTCCTACGAGCAGTACTTC
TRBJ1-2,-,TRBV19,TRBD1,CASLPTGGWGYTF,TGTGCCAGCCTTCCGACAGGGGGTTGGGGCTACACCTTC
TRBJ1-4,-,TRBV20-1,TRBD1,CSARETGGAAEKLFF,TGCAGTGCTAGAGAAACAGGGGGCGCCGCTGAAAAACTGTTTTTT
TRBJ2-7,-,TRBV28,TRBD1,CASSLRDSYLQEQYF,TGTGCCAGCAGTTTACGGGACAGCTACCTACAGGAGCAGTACTTC
TRBJ1-2,few,TRBV3-1,TRBD1,CASSQRQGSYGYTF,TGTGCCAGCAGCCAAAGACAGGGTAGTTATGGCTACACCTTC